A single sample gave rise to the 2 T cell receptor beta chains below, sequenced in a study of blood T cells in healthy people across ages. Then a second PCR, running roughly 7 to 11 cycles, was carried out with a sample-barcoded 5' primer and a J-beta primer mix. One entry per CDR3 protein results from TCRdb running MiXCR on the 5' RACE reads. Counted here are more than 1,400,000 distinct CDR3 sequences, 40% to 50% occurring once; the ten biggest clones make up roughly 7.9%. Sequencing was carried out using blood. These receptors came from a woman between 18 and 29 years old in good health.

The V gene is TRBV12-3 or TRBV12-4, the J gene TRBJ2-3; 11 bases map to TRBD2. CDR3 length: 18 amino acids. Trimming at V came to 2 bases and at J to 0 bases, leaving 7 bases not matched to a gene. The DNA of the CDR3 is TGTGCCAGCAGTTTAACTAGCGGGGGAGCCACTAGCACAGATACGCAGTATTTT. Protein product: CASSLTSGGATSTDTQYF.

CDR3 residues: CASSELGQYEQYF. The CDR3 DNA sequence: TGTGCCAGCAGTGAATTGGGACAGTACGAGCAGTACTTC. The chain uses TRBV6-1 and TRBJ2-7; 7 bases map to TRBD1. Germline V gene sequence: CDR1 MNHNS, CDR2 SASEGT. V was pared by 2 bases and J by 4 bases, with 2 bases of the junction left unmatched. This CDR3 has 13 residues.